The clone carrying this T cell receptor beta chain was found a few times. As yet, its antigen is unknown. The record originates from a study of T cell repertoires in urothelial bladder cancer. Study in general: Of 12 resected lesions, a few were cT2 or greater.

Whole-study results and caveats: Benign specimens had a median about 12% infiltrating lymphocyte percentage. One T-cell clone reached up to roughly 15% of carcinoma infiltrating lymphocytes. Benign specimens held more T cells than urothelial carcinoma specimens.

The method was immunoSEQ multiplex PCR; TCRdb's version includes in-frame clones alone and lacks a portion of them. The table records about 6,400 clones, about two thirds of them present only once. The CDR3 runs to 15 residues. CDR1 is SEHNR, CDR2 FQNEAQ, per germline (reference sequence). V lost 2 bases, J lost 3 bases, and 7 bases stayed unmatched. Input material: tumor-infiltrating cells from bladder cancer. The rearrangement joins TRBV7-9 to TRBJ2-7; 7 positions match TRBD2. The receptor was isolated from a human donor with urothelial carcinoma. The CDR3 here is CASSLTGGESYEQYF. Here the CDR3 DNA reads TGTGCCAGCAGCTTAACGGGGGGAGAGAGCTACGAGCAGTACTTC.